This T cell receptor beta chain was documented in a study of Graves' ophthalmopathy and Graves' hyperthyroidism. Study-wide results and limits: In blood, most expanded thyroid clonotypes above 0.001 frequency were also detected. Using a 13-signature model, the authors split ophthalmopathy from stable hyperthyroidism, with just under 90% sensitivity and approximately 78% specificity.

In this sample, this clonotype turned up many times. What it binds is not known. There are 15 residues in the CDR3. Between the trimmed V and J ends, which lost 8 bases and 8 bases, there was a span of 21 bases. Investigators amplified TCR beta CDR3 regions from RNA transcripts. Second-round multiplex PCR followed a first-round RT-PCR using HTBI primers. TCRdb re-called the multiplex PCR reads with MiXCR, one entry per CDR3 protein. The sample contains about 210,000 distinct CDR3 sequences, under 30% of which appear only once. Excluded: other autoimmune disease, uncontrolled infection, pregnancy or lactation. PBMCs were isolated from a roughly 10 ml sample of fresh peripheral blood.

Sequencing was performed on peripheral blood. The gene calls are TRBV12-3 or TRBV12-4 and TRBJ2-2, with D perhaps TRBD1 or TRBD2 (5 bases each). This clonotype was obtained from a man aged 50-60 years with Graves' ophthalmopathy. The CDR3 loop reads CASCSLEGLGGELFF. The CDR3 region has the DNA TGTGCCAGCTGTTCGCTAGAGGGGCTGGGTGGGGAGCTGTTTTTT.